Below are 2 T cell receptor beta chains sequenced from a single sample in a study of cytomegalovirus exposure and HLA in healthy donors. PCR used 60 Vbeta primers and 13 Jbeta primers. Profiling relied on immunoSEQ multiplex PCR, and the TCRdb table lists in-frame clones only, not all of them. The data contain some 140,000 clones, 65% to 70% of them singletons. What was sequenced was PBMCs. The receptors were sampled from a human donor in good health.

CDR3: CASSGWGLAVEQFF. The DNA for the CDR3 is TGTGCCAGCAGTGGCTGGGGACTAGCGGTTGAGCAGTTCTTC. The chain carries TRBV2 and TRBJ2-1, with 11 bases that match TRBD2. This CDR3 contains 14 residues. The V segment lost 4 bases and the J segment 9 bases; nucleotides outside the gene matches: 5. Germline V gene sequence: CDR1 SNHLY, CDR2 FYNNEI. Looking up the rest from reference TRBV2 and TRBJ2-1 gives the full variable domain: EPEVTQTPSHQVTQMGQEVILRCVPISNHLYFYWYRQILGQKVEFLVSFYNNEISEKSEIFDDQFSVERPDGSNFTLKIRSTKLEDSAMYFCASSGWGLAVEQFFGPGTRLTVL.

The chain recombines TRBV11-3 with TRBJ2-7; D may be TRBD1 (5 bases). Germline V lookup: CDR1 SGHNT, CDR2 YENEEA. The CDR3 extends over 15 amino acids. The V and J ends lost 3 bases and 3 bases respectively, with 15 bases between them. CDR3 DNA: TGTGCCAGCAGCTTCCCGGACACAAGTTTCTACGAGCAGTACTTC. This sequence encodes CASSFPDTSFYEQYF. Complete variable domain (other parts from reference TRBV11-3 and TRBJ2-7): EAGVVQSPRYKIIEKKQPVAFWCNPISGHNTLYWYLQNLGQGPELLIRYENEEAVDDSQLPKDRFSAERLKGVDSTLKIQPAELGDSAVYLCASSFPDTSFYEQYFGPGTRLTVT.